This T cell receptor (beta chain) was captured by sequencing in a study of response to subunit inactivated influenza vaccine. Whole-study results and caveats: Authors suggested each seasonal flu vaccination may recruit only limited numbers of new T cells.

One entry per CDR3 protein results from TCRdb running MiXCR on the RT-PCR reads. The table shows 700,000 to 900,000 distinct CDR3 sequences, with 21% occurring only once. With 4 bases removed from V and 0 bases from J, the gap between germline ends came to 11 bases. CDR1 MNHEY and CDR2 SMNVEV come from the germline V gene (reference sequence). This CDR3 has 15 residues. This clonotype has a handful of counts. The antigen is not known. Sample: PBMCs from blood, taken more than 4 days after vaccination. The receptor comes from a man aged 45-65 years who received an inactivated influenza vaccine. The chain is built from TRBV27 and TRBJ2-3, with D possibly matching TRBD2 (6 bases). CDR3 nucleotides: TGTGCCAGCAGTTCCTCCGGGACTAGCACAGATACGCAGTATTTT. Amino acid sequence: CASSSSGTSTDTQYF.